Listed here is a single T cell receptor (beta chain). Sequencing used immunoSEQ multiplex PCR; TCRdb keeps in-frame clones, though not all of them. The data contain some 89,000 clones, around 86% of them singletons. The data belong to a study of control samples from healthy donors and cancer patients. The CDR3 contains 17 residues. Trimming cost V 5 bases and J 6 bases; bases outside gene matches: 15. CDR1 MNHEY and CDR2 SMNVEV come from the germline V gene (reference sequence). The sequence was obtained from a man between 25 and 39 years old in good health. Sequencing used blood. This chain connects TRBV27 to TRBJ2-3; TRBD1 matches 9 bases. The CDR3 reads CASSISQGAAGEDTQYF. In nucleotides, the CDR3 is TGTGCCAGCAGTATCTCACAGGGGGCGGCCGGAGAGGATACGCAGTATTTT.